The clone carrying this T cell receptor (beta chain) was seen at least ten times. Unique molecular identifiers were built into the TCRbeta library. TCRdb used MiXCR to reprocess the PCR reads, holding one entry per CDR3 protein. The data show roughly 180,000 distinct CDR3 sequences, with 11% seen just once and around 14% held by the top ten. This entry belongs to a study of T-cell reconstitution after alpha-beta-depleted transplantation in children. Trimming took 7 bases from V and 10 from J, leaving 12 bases between them. From germline, CDR1 is SQVTM and CDR2 ANQGSEA. CDR3 length: 10 amino acids. This chain joins TRBV29-1 and TRBJ2-3, with D tentatively TRBD2 (5 bases). Sequenced material: PBMCs, taken before TCRalphabeta/CD19-depleted stem cell transplant. The receptor was derived from a boy between 2 and 10 years old with acute myeloid leukemia, due to receive a stem cell transplant. This chain's CDR3 is CSAGSNPQYF. For the CDR3, the DNA is TGCAGCGCTGGGAGTAACCCGCAGTATTTT.